The 7 T cell receptor beta chains below come from one sample, sequenced in a study of T cell responses to AZD1222 COVID-19 vaccine. TCRdb's copy holds only in-frame clones and misses some; the assay was immunoSEQ multiplex PCR. The sample records about 160,000 clones, 80% to 95% being singletons. Source: peripheral blood, taken on day 0 of AZD1222 vaccination. These receptors all come from an adult in good health.

This clone was detected only once. This chain uses TRBV5-1 with TRBJ2-5; maybe TRBD1 (6 bases). Between the trimmed V and J ends, which lost 0 bases and 4 bases, there was a span of 16 bases. There are 16 residues in the CDR3. CDR1 SGHRS and CDR2 YFSETQ come from the germline V gene. The CDR3 here is CASSLAAWIGGETQYF. DNA for the CDR3: TGCGCCAGCAGCTTGGCCGCCTGGATAGGGGGAGAGACCCAGTACTTC.

The rearrangement joins TRBV19 to TRBJ1-1; D gene uncertain. The germline gives CDR1 LNHDA, CDR2 SQIVND (reference sequence). The CDR3 loop spans 11 amino acids. V was pared by 8 bases and J by 0 bases, with 4 bases between. For the CDR3, the DNA is TGTGCCAGTCAAATGAACACTGAAGCTTTCTTT. Its translation: CASQMNTEAFF.

The chain joins TRBV9 to TRBJ2-5, with TRBD2 identical over 7 bases. The V gene end was trimmed by 2 bases and the J gene end by 2 bases; junction bases not matched to a gene: 9. This CDR3 is built from 16 residues. Germline V gene data show CDR1 as SGDLS and CDR2 as YYNGEE. This CDR3 reads CASSVGLRAGQETQYF. The CDR3 DNA follows: TGTGCCAGCAGCGTGGGACTAAGGGCTGGACAAGAGACCCAGTACTTC.

J is TRBJ2-7 and V is TRBV30; a possible D gene is TRBD2 (6 bases). CDR1 is GTSNPN, CDR2 SVGIG, per germline (reference sequence). V was shortened by 5 bases and J by 3 bases, with 14 bases between the two germline ends. CDR3 length equals 13 residues. This chain's CDR3 is CAWSQDGSYEQYF. Here the CDR3 DNA reads TGTGCCTGGTCCCAAGACGGGAGCTACGAGCAGTACTTC.

The chain carries TRBV18 and TRBJ2-3; 13 bases agree with TRBD2. The CDR3 length is 17 residues. V lost 3 bases, J lost 4 bases, and 7 bases stayed unmatched. Germline CDR1 reads KGHSH; CDR2 reads LQKENI. CDR3 in amino acids: CASSPLRTSGSADTQYF. In DNA, the CDR3 is TGTGCCAGCTCACCGTTAAGGACTAGCGGGAGCGCAGATACGCAGTATTTT.

V usage is TRBV7-9 and J usage is TRBJ2-7, with D perhaps matching TRBD1 (7 bases). CDR3 length: 14 amino acids. Trimming stripped 7 bases from V and 5 bases from J, with 18 bases between. Germline V lookup: CDR1 SEHNR, CDR2 FQNEAQ (reference sequence). The CDR3 reads CASKTTGASDEQYF. CDR3 bases: TGTGCCAGCAAGACTACAGGGGCTAGCGACGAGCAGTACTTC.

The chain carries TRBV4-1 and TRBJ2-7; weak D call: TRBD1 (5 bases). Trimming took 4 bases from V and 0 from J, leaving 10 bases between them. The CDR3 extends over 14 amino acids. Germline CDR1 MGHRA, CDR2 YSYEKL. CDR3 region: CASSLLTDSYEQYF. The CDR3 bases are TGCGCCAGCAGCCTCTTGACAGACTCCTACGAGCAGTACTTC.